The clone carrying this T cell receptor (beta chain) came up a few times. Its antigen is not known. The sample belongs to a study of beta chain features in type 1 diabetes. On the study more broadly: Patients were similar to healthy donors in age and gender (as well as in cell yields).

The length of the CDR3 is 13 residues. V dropped 4 bases and J dropped 10 bases, with 14 bases sitting between them. In germline, CDR1 is SGHDN, CDR2 FVKESK. General observations from the study: Fewer insertions but more deletions were seen at VDJ junctions in type 1 diabetes patients. The study found moderately but significantly shorter TCRB CDR3s in all four CD4+ subsets of Type 1 diabetes patients.

Every single donor gave one heparinised blood draw, and these averaged about 100 mL. Expressed TCRB transcripts were sequenced, since all the RNA that had been isolated was reverse transcribed. Profiling relied on immunoSEQ multiplex PCR, and the TCRdb table lists in-frame clones only, not all of them. The data hold 600,000 to 700,000 clones, with 12% observed a single time. The rearrangement joins TRBV14 to TRBJ2-1; D may be TRBD2 (8 bases). The source material was naive CD4+ T cells from blood. The origin of this receptor is a man aged 25 to 45 with type 1 diabetes. CDR3 DNA sequence: TGTGCCAGCAGCCGGTCGGGAGGGGGCGAGCAGTTCTTC. Translating it yields CASSRSGGGEQFF.